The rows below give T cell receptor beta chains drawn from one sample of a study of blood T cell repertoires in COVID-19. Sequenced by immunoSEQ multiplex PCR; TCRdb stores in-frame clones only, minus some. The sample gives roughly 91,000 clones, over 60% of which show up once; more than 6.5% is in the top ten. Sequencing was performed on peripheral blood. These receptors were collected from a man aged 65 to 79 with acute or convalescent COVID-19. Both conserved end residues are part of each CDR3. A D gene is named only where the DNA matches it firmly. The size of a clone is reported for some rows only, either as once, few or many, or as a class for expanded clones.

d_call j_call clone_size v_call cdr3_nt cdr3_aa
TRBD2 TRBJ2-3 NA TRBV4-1 TGCGCCAGCAGCCCTCCCCTAGCGGCTCCTAGCACAGATACGCAGTATTTT CASSPPLAAPSTDTQYF
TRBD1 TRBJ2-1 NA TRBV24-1 TGTGCCACCAGTGATCAGACAGGGAAGCAGTTCTTC CATSDQTGKQFF
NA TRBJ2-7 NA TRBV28 TGTGCCAGCAGTCGGGAATCAATCTTCAGCTACGAGCAGTACTTC CASSRESIFSYEQYF
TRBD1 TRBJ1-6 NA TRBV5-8 TGTGCCAGCAGCCGTGGGACAGGGAAGGGATCACCCCTCCACTTT CASSRGTGKGSPLHF
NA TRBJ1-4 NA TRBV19 TGTGCCAGTAGAGCGGGCCAAGGACATAATGAAAAACTGTTTTTT CASRAGQGHNEKLFF
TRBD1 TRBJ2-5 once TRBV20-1 TGCAGTGCACCGACAGGGGAGACCCAGTACTTC CSAPTGETQYF
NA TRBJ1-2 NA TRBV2 TGTGCCAGCAGTGGGTCGGTCCGGTTTGATGGCTACACCTTC CASSGSVRFDGYTF
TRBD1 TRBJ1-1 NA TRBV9 TGTGCCAGCAGCGGACAGGGAAACACTGAAGCTTTCTTT CASSGQGNTEAFF
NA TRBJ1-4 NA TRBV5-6 TGTGCCAGCAGCTTCGACAGAGCTGAAAAACTGTTTTTT CASSFDRAEKLFF
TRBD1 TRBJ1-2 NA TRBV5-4 TGTGCCAGCAGGCAGGACAGGGGGCGCTATGGCTACACCTTC CASRQDRGRYGYTF
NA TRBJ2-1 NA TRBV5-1 TGCGCCAGCAGCATATTCCGGCAGGGTGAGCAGTTCTTC CASSIFRQGEQFF
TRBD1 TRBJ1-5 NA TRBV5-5 TGTGCCAGCAGTTCTACAGGGGGCAACAATCAGCCCCAGCATTTT CASSSTGGNNQPQHF
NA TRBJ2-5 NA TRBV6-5 TGTGCCAGCAGCCCCGCGGTGCGCACCGAGACCCAGTACTTC CASSPAVRTETQYF
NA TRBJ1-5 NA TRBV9 TGTGCCAGCAGCGTACAGGGGCACAATCAGCCCCAGCATTTT CASSVQGHNQPQHF
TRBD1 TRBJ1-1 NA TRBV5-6 TGTGCCAGCAGCTCAGGGGGTCTCACTGAAGCTTTCTTT CASSSGGLTEAFF
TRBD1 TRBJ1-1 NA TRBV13 TGTGCCAGCAGCTCGGACAGGGGAGGCGGTGAAGCTTTCTTT CASSSDRGGGEAFF
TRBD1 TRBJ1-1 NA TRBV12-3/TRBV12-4 TGTGCCAGCAGCCCAGGGGGCACTGAAGCTTTCTTT CASSPGGTEAFF
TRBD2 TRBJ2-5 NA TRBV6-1 TGTGCCAGCAGTGAGAACCCTCTAGCGGGAGAGCGTGGAGAGACCCAGTACTTC CASSENPLAGERGETQYF
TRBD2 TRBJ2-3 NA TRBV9 TGTGCCAGCAACGGACTAGCGGGAGCGGATACGCAGTATTTT CASNGLAGADTQYF
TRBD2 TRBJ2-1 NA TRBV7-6 TGTGCCAGCAGCCCAACCGGGACTAACGGGCAGTTCTTC CASSPTGTNGQFF
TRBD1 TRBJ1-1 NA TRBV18 TGTGCCAGCTCACCCGCGACAGGGGCGGGCACTGAAGCTTTCTTT CASSPATGAGTEAFF